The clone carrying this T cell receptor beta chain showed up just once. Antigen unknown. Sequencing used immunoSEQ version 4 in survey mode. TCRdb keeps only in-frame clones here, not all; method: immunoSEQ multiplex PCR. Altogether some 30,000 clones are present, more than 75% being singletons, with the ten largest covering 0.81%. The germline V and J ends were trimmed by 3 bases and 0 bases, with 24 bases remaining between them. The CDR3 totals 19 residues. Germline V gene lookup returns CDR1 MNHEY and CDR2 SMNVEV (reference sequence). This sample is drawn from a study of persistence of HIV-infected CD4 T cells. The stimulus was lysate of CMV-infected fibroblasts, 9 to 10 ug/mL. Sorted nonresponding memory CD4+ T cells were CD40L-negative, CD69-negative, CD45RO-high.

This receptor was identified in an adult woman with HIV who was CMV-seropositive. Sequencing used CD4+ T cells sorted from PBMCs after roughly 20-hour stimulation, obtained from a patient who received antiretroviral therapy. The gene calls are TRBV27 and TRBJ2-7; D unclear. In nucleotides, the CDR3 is TGTGCCAGCAGTTTTAAACCCCCGGTCGGAGCCGTAAGCTCCTACGAGCAGTACTTC. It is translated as CASSFKPPVGAVSSYEQYF.